This record concerns one T cell receptor (beta chain) sequence. Its target is not known. TCR beta CDR3 regions were amplified from RNA transcripts. TCR CDR3 underwent first-round RT-PCR with the HTBI primer set. In TCRdb, the multiplex PCR reads were re-called with MiXCR into one record per CDR3 protein. The data contain about 98,000 distinct CDR3 sequences, around 37% of them singletons. The sample is drawn from a study of T cells in Graves' hyperthyroidism and ophthalmopathy. Study-level findings and limits: Model-based prediction identified ophthalmopathy a median about 6 months prior to its onset. Most thyroid clonotypes expanded above 0.001 were also detected in blood. Ophthalmopathy and stable hyperthyroidism were told apart by a 13 V-J model.

The CDR3 runs to 15 residues. The germline gives CDR1 SGHDT, CDR2 YYEEEE. V trimming: 7 bases; J trimming: 0 bases; junction bases outside the gene matches: 6. The TCR comes from a woman in her 30s with Graves' hyperthyroidism. Sequencing used peripheral blood or thyroid tissue (not recorded which). The chain is built from TRBV5-6 and TRBJ2-2; 7 nucleotides match TRBD1. As DNA, the CDR3 is TGTGCCAGCCCCCCGGGACAGACGAACACCGGGGAGCTGTTTTTT. It specifies CASPPGQTNTGELFF.